One sample yielded the 5 T cell receptor beta chains listed below, sequenced in a study of cytomegalovirus exposure and HLA in healthy donors. Primers for the PCR totalled 60 Vbeta and 13 Jbeta. The data were produced by immunoSEQ multiplex PCR, yet TCRdb's version contains in-frame clones alone and is incomplete. The table records about 120,000 clones, nearly 80% of them present only once. The sequencing sample was made of PBMCs. The receptors come from a woman aged 25 to 39 in good health and CMV-seropositive.

This clone occurred once. The V and J genes are TRBV10-3 and TRBJ2-7; possible D gene TRBD1, 6 bases. CDR1 is ENHRY and CDR2 is SYGVKD in the germline V gene. The CDR3 is made up of 12 amino acids. V lost 0 bases, J lost 12 bases, and 12 bases lay in between. In DNA form, the CDR3 reads TGTGCCATCAGTGAGTCGGGAACAGGGTTGTACTTC. Its translation: CAISESGTGLYF.

The chain joins TRBV7-9 to TRBJ2-7; a possible D gene is TRBD1 (6 bases). The ends were cut back, 7 bases at V and 2 bases at J, with 9 bases in the middle. This CDR3 is 12 amino acids long. From germline, CDR1 is SEHNR and CDR2 FQNEAQ (reference sequence). CDR3 region: CASTGAAYEQYF. The CDR3 coding sequence is TGTGCCAGCACAGGGGCTGCCTACGAGCAGTACTTC.

In this sample, this clone turned up once. V gene TRBV19 combines with J gene TRBJ2-1; D gene unclear. The CDR3 loop spans 12 amino acids. V was trimmed by 5 bases and J by 10 bases, leaving 12 bases between them. Germline V gene lookup returns CDR1 LNHDA and CDR2 SQIVND (reference sequence). DNA of the CDR3: TGTGCCAGTAGTCCTCGCGCTACCGAGCAGTTCTTC. Its protein is CASSPRATEQFF.

The rearrangement uses TRBV5-1 and TRBJ2-5; 7 bases are a match to TRBD2. CDR1 and CDR2 (germline): SGHRS, YFSETQ. This CDR3 is 15 amino acids long. Trimming took 5 bases from V and 5 from J; bases not matched to a gene: 12. CDR3 sequence: CASRYYSSGVETQYF. The CDR3 DNA reads TGCGCCAGCAGGTACTATTCGAGCGGGGTTGAGACCCAGTACTTC.

The V gene is TRBV6-6, the J gene TRBJ2-2; a possible D gene is TRBD2 (6 bases). Trimming took off 2 bases at V and 6 bases at J, with 13 bases between the two ends. The CDR3 runs 15 residues. Germline V lookup: CDR1 MNHNY, CDR2 SVGAGI (reference sequence). CDR3 nucleotides: TGTGCCAGCAGTTACGTCCAGGGAGGCGCCGGGGAGCTGTTTTTT. Translated: CASSYVQGGAGELFF.